This TCR beta chain came from a study of regulatory T cells in long-lasting Graves disease. Study-level information: Positivity for TSH receptor antibodies plus over 5 years of antithyroid drugs meant persistent Graves' disease.

Time point noted: persistent/refractory GD, antithyroid drugs over 5 years with positive TRAb. PBMC-derived RNA was used for the TCR library. iRepertoire HTBI primers and Arm-PCR of CDR3 regions built TCR beta libraries. TCRdb analysed the multiplex PCR reads with MiXCR anew, one entry per CDR3 protein. The sample comprises 300,000 to 400,000 distinct CDR3 sequences, about 19% of which are singletons, and 29% rests with the top ten. CDR1 LNHDA and CDR2 SQIVND come from the germline V gene (reference sequence). This CDR3 is 15 amino acids long. After removal of 3 bases from V and 4 bases from J, the junction contained 5 bases not matched to a gene. Study outcomes and limitations: Favored usage of TRBV28, TRBJ1-2 and TRBJ2-5 was recorded in persistent disease.

This clonotype came up once. No antigen is known for it. The chain links TRBV19 to TRBJ1-4; TRBD1 matches at 7 bases. This receptor was obtained from a female donor with Graves disease. Source: peripheral blood mononuclear cells (PBMCs), taken when the disease was refractory, from a patient treated with antithyroid drugs. CDR3 DNA sequence: TGTGCCAGTAGTATCGCAGGGGGTGGTAATGAAAAACTGTTTTTT. Translated, it gives CASSIAGGGNEKLFF.